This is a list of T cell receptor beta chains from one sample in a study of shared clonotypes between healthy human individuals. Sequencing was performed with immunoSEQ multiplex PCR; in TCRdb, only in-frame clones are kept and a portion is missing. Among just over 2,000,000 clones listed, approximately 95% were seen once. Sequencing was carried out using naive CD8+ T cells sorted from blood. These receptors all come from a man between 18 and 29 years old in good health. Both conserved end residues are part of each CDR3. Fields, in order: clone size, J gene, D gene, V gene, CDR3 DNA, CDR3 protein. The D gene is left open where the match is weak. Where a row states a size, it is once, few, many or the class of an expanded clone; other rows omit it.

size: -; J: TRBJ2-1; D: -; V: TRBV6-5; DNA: TGTGCCAGCAGTTACTCCTCTGGGGAATATGACGATGAGCAGTTCTTC; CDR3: CASSYSSGEYDDEQFF
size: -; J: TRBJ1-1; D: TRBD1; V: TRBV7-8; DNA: TGTGCCAGCAGCACTGGACAGGGTGGGACTGAAGCTTTCTTT; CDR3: CASSTGQGGTEAFF
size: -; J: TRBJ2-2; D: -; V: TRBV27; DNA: TGTGCCAGCAGTTTATTTGCTTCGAACACCGGGGAGCTGTTTTTT; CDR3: CASSLFASNTGELFF
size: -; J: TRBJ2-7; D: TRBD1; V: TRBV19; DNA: TGTGCCAGTAGTGCGGGACAGGGGGCGGTTTACGAGCAGTACTTC; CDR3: CASSAGQGAVYEQYF
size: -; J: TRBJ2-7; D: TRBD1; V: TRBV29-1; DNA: TGCAGCGTGGATAGGGGACAGGGGACCTTCTACGAGCAGTACTTC; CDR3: CSVDRGQGTFYEQYF
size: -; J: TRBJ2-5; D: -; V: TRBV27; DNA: TGTGCCAGCAGTTTATTGGGACTGCAAGAGACCCAGTACTTC; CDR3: CASSLLGLQETQYF
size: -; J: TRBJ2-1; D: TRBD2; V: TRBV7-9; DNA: TGTGCCAGCAGCCCCGGGACTAGCGTCGAGCAGTTCTTC; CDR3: CASSPGTSVEQFF
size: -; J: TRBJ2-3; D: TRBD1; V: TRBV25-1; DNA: TGTGCCAGCAGCGTTACAGGGGACACAGATACGCAGTATTTT; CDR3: CASSVTGDTDTQYF
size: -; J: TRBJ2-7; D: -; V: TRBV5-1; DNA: TGCGCCAGCAGCGCCGGGGACGGAGCCTACGAGCAGTACTTC; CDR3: CASSAGDGAYEQYF
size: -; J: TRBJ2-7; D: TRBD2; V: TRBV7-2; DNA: TGTGCCAGCAGCTTCGGGACTAGTTCCTACGAGCAGTACTTC; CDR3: CASSFGTSSYEQYF
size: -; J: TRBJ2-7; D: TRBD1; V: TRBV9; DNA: TGTGCCAGCAGCGCCGGGACAGATACCTACGAGCAGTACTTC; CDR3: CASSAGTDTYEQYF
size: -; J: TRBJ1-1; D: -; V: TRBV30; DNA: TGTGCCTGGAGTGCAATTTCATACAACACTGAAGCTTTCTTT; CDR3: CAWSAISYNTEAFF
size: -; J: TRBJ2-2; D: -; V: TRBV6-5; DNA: TGTGCCAGCAGCCAGGACATTGCGAACACCGGGGAGCTGTTTTTT; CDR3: CASSQDIANTGELFF
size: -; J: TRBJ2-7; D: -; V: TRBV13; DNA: TGTGCCAGCAGCTTAAGGGGCGGTTACGAGCAGTACTTC; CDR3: CASSLRGGYEQYF
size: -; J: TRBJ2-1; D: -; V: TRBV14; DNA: TGTGCCAGCAGCCAAGTTAGGTCGGCCGAGCAGTTCTTC; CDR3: CASSQVRSAEQFF
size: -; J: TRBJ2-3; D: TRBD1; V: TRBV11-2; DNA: TGTGCCAGCAGCTTAGTGGGACAGGGGGTAGTAGATACGCAGTATTTT; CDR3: CASSLVGQGVVDTQYF
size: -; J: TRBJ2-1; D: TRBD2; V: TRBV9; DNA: TGTGCCAGCAGCGTTCCCCCCGTAGCGGGAGTTGGGGACTACAATGAGCAGTTCTTC; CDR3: CASSVPPVAGVGDYNEQFF
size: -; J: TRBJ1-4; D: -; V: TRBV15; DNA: TGTGCCACCAGCACCCCCGTGGGGTCAGATGAAAAACTGTTTTTT; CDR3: CATSTPVGSDEKLFF
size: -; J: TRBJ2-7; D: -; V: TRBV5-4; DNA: TGTGCCAGCAGCTCAACAGGTTTAGAGCAGTACTTC; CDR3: CASSSTGLEQYF
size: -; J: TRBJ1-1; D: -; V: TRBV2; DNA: TGTGCCAGCAGTGAGTTGACTGAAGCTTTCTTT; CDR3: CASSELTEAFF
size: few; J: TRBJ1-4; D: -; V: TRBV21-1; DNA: TGTGCCACCCCGGACAGGGCAAATGAAAAACTGTTTTTT; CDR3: CATPDRANEKLFF
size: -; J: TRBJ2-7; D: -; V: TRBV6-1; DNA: TGTGCCAGCAGTGGCGACGGTGCCTACGAGCAGTACTTC; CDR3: CASSGDGAYEQYF
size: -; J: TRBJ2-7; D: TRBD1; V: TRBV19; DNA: TGTGCCAGTAGTGTATCCGGGACAGGGAACAACGAGCAGTACTTC; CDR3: CASSVSGTGNNEQYF
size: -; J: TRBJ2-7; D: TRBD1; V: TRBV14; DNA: TGTGCCAGCCGTAGGACAGGGGACTACGAGCAGTACTTC; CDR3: CASRRTGDYEQYF
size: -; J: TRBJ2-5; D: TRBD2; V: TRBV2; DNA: TGTGCCAGCAGTCCCTCGGGGGGAGAGACCCAGTACTTC; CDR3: CASSPSGGETQYF
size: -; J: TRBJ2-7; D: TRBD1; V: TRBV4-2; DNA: TGTGCCAGCAGCCGTTGGACAGGTTACGAGCAGTACTTC; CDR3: CASSRWTGYEQYF
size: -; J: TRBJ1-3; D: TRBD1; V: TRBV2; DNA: TGTGCCACCGGACAGGGGAGTGTGTCTGGAAACACCATATATTTT; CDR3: CATGQGSVSGNTIYF
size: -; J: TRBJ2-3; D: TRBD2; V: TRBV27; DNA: TGTGCCAGACCACTAGCGGGGGGGCTAGATACGCAGTATTTT; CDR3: CARPLAGGLDTQYF
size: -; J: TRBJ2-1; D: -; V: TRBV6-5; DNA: TGTGCCAGCAGTTACTCGACCGGGGAAATCTCCCATGAGCAGTTCTTC; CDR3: CASSYSTGEISHEQFF
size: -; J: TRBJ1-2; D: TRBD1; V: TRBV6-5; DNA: TGTGCCAGCAGTTCGGGACAGAGCTATGGCTACACCTTC; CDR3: CASSSGQSYGYTF
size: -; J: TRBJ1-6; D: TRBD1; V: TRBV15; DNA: TGTGCCACCAGCGAACCCGGGACAGGGGGCGTCCACTCCTATAATTCACCCCTCCACTTT; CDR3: CATSEPGTGGVHSYNSPLHF
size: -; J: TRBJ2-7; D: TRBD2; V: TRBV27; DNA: TGTGCCAGCAGTTCCCCCGGGACTAGCGGGGGTAAAACCTACGAGCAGTACTTC; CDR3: CASSSPGTSGGKTYEQYF
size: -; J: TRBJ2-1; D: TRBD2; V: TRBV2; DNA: TGTGCCAGCAGCTACGACCGGACTAGCGGTTCCGATGAGCAGTTCTTC; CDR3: CASSYDRTSGSDEQFF
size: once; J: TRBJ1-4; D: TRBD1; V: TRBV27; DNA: TGTGCCAGCAGTCCCCACACCACAGGGGTGGCTGAAAAACTGTTTTTT; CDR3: CASSPHTTGVAEKLFF
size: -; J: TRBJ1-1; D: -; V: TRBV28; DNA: TGTGCCAGCAGTTCCCGTTCCGAAGCTTTCTTT; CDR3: CASSSRSEAFF
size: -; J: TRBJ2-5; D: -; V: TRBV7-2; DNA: TGTGCCAGCAGCCCCGTGCACAGACAAGAGACCCAGTACTTC; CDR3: CASSPVHRQETQYF
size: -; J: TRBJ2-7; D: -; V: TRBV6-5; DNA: TGTGCCAGCAGTTACGGGGACGGGTTTGACGAGCAGTACTTC; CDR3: CASSYGDGFDEQYF
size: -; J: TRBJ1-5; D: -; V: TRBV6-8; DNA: TGTGCCAGAGCCGACAGCGACCAGCTTGATCAGCCCCAGCATTTT; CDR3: CARADSDQLDQPQHF
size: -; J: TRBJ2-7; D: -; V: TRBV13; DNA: TGTGCCAGCAGCCCAGGGACCAGACACGATGAGTACTTC; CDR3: CASSPGTRHDEYF
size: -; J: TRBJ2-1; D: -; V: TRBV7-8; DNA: TGTGCCAGCAGCTTAGTGTTGGTAGGGGAAAAAAGCTCCTACAATGAGCAGTTCTTC; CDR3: CASSLVLVGEKSSYNEQFF
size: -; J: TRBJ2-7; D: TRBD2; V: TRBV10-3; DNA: TGTGCCATCAGTGAGATGGGCCTAGCGGATTCCTACGAGCAGTACTTC; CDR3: CAISEMGLADSYEQYF
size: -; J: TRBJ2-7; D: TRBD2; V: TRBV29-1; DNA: TGCAGCGTTGGGACTAGCGGGAGGGAGTACTTC; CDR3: CSVGTSGREYF
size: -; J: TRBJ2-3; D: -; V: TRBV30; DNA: TGTGCCTGGAGTGTACTGCTGGTTAGCACAGATACGCAGTATTTT; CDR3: CAWSVLLVSTDTQYF
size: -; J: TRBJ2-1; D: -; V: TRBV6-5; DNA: TGTGCCAGCAGTTCCGCCCCCAGCTCCTACAATGAGCAGTTCTTC; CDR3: CASSSAPSSYNEQFF
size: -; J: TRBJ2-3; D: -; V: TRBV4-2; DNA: TGTGCCAGCAGCCAAGGGGAGGCCGGCACAGATACGCAGTATTTT; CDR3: CASSQGEAGTDTQYF
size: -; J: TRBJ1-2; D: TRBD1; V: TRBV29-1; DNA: TGCAGCGTCGTCGGGACAGTGGATTATGGCTACACCTTC; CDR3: CSVVGTVDYGYTF
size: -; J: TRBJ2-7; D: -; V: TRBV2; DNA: TGTGCCAGCAGTGAAGGACAGAGCTACGAGCAGTACTTC; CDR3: CASSEGQSYEQYF
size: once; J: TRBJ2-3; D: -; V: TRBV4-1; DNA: TGCGCCAGCAGCCAAGAGATAGGGAGGGGGGCAGATACGCAGTATTTT; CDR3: CASSQEIGRGADTQYF
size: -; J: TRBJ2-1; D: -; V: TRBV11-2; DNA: TGTGCCAGCAGCTTGGACGGAGCCAATGAGCAGTTCTTC; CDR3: CASSLDGANEQFF
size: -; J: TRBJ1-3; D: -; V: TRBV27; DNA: TGTGCCAGCAGTTATCGAGGATACGGAAACACCATATATTTT; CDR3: CASSYRGYGNTIYF
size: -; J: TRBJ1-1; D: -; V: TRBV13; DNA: TGTGCCAGCAGCCTTCGGCCACGCGACCAAGCTTTCTTT; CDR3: CASSLRPRDQAFF
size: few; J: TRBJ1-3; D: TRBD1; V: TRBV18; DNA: TGTGCCAGCTCACCACAGGGGGCCTCTGGAAACACCATATATTTT; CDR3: CASSPQGASGNTIYF
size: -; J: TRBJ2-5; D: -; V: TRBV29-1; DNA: TGCAGCGTTGAATGGGCAGGCAAAGAGACCCAGTACTTC; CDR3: CSVEWAGKETQYF
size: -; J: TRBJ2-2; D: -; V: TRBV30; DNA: TGTGCCTGGAGTTGGGCTAGCCGAACCGGGGAGCTGTTTTTT; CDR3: CAWSWASRTGELFF
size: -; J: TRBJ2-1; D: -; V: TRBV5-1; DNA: TGCGCCAGCAAGGAGGATAGCCTGGGTTACAATGAGCAGTTCTTC; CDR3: CASKEDSLGYNEQFF
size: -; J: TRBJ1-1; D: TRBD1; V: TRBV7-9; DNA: TGTGCCAGCAGCTTAAGTGGAGGACAGGAAAACACTGAAGCTTTCTTT; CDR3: CASSLSGGQENTEAFF
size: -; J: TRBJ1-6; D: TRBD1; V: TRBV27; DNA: TGTGCCAGCAGAGACAGGGAGTCCCCTCTCAATTCACCCCTCCACTTT; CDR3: CASRDRESPLNSPLHF
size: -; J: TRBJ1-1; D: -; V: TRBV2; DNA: TGTGCCAGCTTAATAGGAGAGGTTGAAGCTTTCTTT; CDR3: CASLIGEVEAFF
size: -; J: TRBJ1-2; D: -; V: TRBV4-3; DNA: TGCGCCAGCTCCCCCGTGAAGCTGAACTATGGCTACACCTTC; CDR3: CASSPVKLNYGYTF
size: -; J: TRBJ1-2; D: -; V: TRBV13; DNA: TGTGCCAGCAGCATCGGGACTTATGGCTACACCTTC; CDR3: CASSIGTYGYTF